The 6 T cell receptor beta chains given below trace back to one sample, sequenced in a study of shared clonotypes between healthy human individuals. The data were produced by immunoSEQ multiplex PCR, yet TCRdb's version contains in-frame clones alone and is incomplete. The sample carries about 320,000 clones, around 86% recorded once. The sample consisted of memory CD8+ T cells sorted from blood. Specified subset: CD45RO+ cells pooled with CCR7-negative TemRA cells. The origin of the receptors is a man younger than 30 in good health.

J is TRBJ2-7 and V is TRBV7-9; D unresolved. Germline assignment: CDR1 SEHNR and CDR2 FQNEAQ (reference sequence). The CDR3 is 14 amino acids. Trimming pared 5 bases from V and 0 bases from J, leaving 11 bases between. Here the CDR3 reads CASSVQAGSYEQYF. The CDR3, as DNA: TGTGCCAGCAGCGTCCAGGCCGGCTCCTACGAGCAGTACTTC.

The V and J genes are TRBV4-1 and TRBJ1-1; the D is unclear. The CDR3 has 15 amino acids. The V end was cut by 1 base, the J end by 6 bases, with 15 bases between. Germline loops: CDR1 MGHRA, CDR2 YSYEKL. The CDR3 sequence is CASSQGPTVGAEAFF. The CDR3 coding sequence is TGCGCCAGCAGCCAAGGGCCAACCGTAGGCGCTGAAGCTTTCTTT.

This chain uses TRBV7-9 with TRBJ1-4; unclear D gene. CDR3 length equals 15 residues. Germline loops: CDR1 SEHNR, CDR2 FQNEAQ (reference sequence). V lost 5 bases, J lost 4 bases, and 14 bases lay in between. In DNA form, the CDR3 reads TGTGCCAGCAGCGAAGGAATCACGGTTAATGAAAAACTGTTTTTT. Translation: CASSEGITVNEKLFF.

J is TRBJ1-2 and V is TRBV6-1, with 8 nucleotides matching TRBD1. Per germline, CDR1 MNHNS and CDR2 SASEGT. The CDR3 is 13 residues long. V shed 6 bases, J shed 2 bases, and the junction held 2 bases outside the gene matches. The CDR3 sequence is CASRDRVNYGYTF. The DNA of the CDR3 is TGTGCCAGCAGGGACAGGGTCAACTATGGCTACACCTTC.

The rearrangement links TRBV28 to TRBJ2-7; D ambiguous. CDR3 length equals 12 residues. CDR1 and CDR2 (germline): MDHEN, SYDVKM. Deletions cut 0 bases from V and 1 base from J, with 1 base between. CDR3 region: CASSLWSYEQYF. The CDR3 DNA reads TGTGCCAGCAGTTTATGGTCCTACGAGCAGTACTTC. Together with reference TRBV28 and TRBJ2-7, the CDR3 gives the full variable domain: DVKVTQSSRYLVKRTGEKVFLECVQDMDHENMFWYRQDPGLGLRLIYFSYDVKMKEKGDIPEGYSVSREKKERFSLILESASTNQTSMYLCASSLWSYEQYFGPGTRLTVT.

The chain joins TRBV27 to TRBJ1-6, with TRBD1 matching 11 bases. CDR3 size: 15 residues. The V gene end was trimmed by 1 base and the J gene end by 8 bases; junction bases not matched to a gene: 1. Germline V gene data show CDR1 as MNHEY and CDR2 as SMNVEV (reference sequence). CDR3 residues: CASSLLGQGDSPLHF. CDR3 DNA sequence: TGTGCCAGCAGTTTATTGGGACAGGGGGATTCACCCCTCCACTTT.